The clone carrying this T cell receptor (beta chain) was seen only a few times. Its antigen remains unidentified. One end of the junction is discordant with germline, which a read error may explain. Clinicians made diagnoses from clinical symptoms, serum thyroxine, TRAb, thyroid ultrasound and orbital computed tomography. This entry belongs to a study of Graves' ophthalmopathy and Graves' hyperthyroidism. Looking at the study overall: There was a collection of peripheral blood at initial diagnosis, before any treatment.

Germline loops: CDR1 SNHLY, CDR2 FYNNEI. The CDR3 length is 11 residues. From RNA, the CDR3 regions of TCR beta chains were amplified and sequenced. RT-PCR with HTBI primers came first, then second-round multiplex PCR. Each CDR3 protein is one row after TCRdb ran MiXCR on the multiplex PCR reads. The table has approximately 380,000 distinct CDR3 sequences, under 25% seen once. Whole-study results and caveats: Blood samples also showed most expanded thyroid clonotypes exceeding 0.001 frequency. The model predicted ophthalmopathy progression with about 71% sensitivity and around 72% specificity.

This chain links TRBV2 with TRBJ1-2; tentatively, D is TRBD1 (5 bases). The clonotype comes from a woman aged 18-29 years with stable Graves' hyperthyroidism. Sequencing was performed on peripheral blood. The CDR3, as DNA: TGCGCCAGCAGCGAAGGGGATGGCTACACCTTC. It codes for CASSEGDGYTF.